This TCR beta chain appears in the sequencing data of a study of blood T cell repertoires in COVID-19 (dated by TCRdb to 2018 to 2021). General notes on the study: Collaborator samples came from the United States, Italy and Spain and covered acute and convalescent phases of COVID-19. The material from the prospective study consisted of cDNA or gDNA derived from T cells, B-cell-depleted T cells, or PBMCs. HLA class I and class II types, where available, came from metadata supplied by the sample provider rather than from assay-based typing. Nearly every sample came with metadata listing a de-identified subject ID, COVID-19 status, age in years and sex. The samples were drawn from the first 160 participants of the ongoing ImmuneRACE study and from 1,254 subjects provided by 6 global collaborators. The repertoires were released in a freely available public database meant as a resource for research on the immune response to SARS-CoV-2. Subjects who had been exposed to COVID-19, were actively infected with it, or had recovered from it provided the deeply sampled blood TCRbeta repertoires that made up the dataset. Overall study outcomes, separate from this receptor: How much clinical and demographic metadata was included differed by source and by participant, and the metadata was provided uncurated.

TCRbeta CDR3 regions were amplified from genomic DNA by means of the immunoSEQ Assay, a bias-controlled multiplex PCR. The original pipeline was this. The number of nucleated cells in each sample was estimated by amplification of reference gene primers within the assay. Sequence reads were collapsed and filtered to measure the absolute abundance of every unique TCRbeta CDR3 rearrangement. For each sample, productive Simpson clonality was calculated by taking the square root of Simpson's diversity index across productive rearrangements. In TCRdb, the immuneACCESS table is reduced to in-frame sequences with V and J assigned. These tables do not hold every clone; where another copy was compared, an unresolved V gene accounts for under half, and the others remain unexplained. V, J and clone size were drawn from that table, and D and trimming were deduced from the DNA. Counted in this sample were 130,000 to 150,000 clones; about 86% of them appeared once. The ten largest account for around 10% of the sample.

The CDR3 numbers 17 residues from cysteine through phenylalanine. Solely the CDR3 DNA is kept, with 51 bases framed from the first base. The germline V gene encodes CDR1 LNHDA and CDR2 SQIVND (reference sequence). V sheds 7 bases and J sheds 0 bases, leaving 20 bases between their ends. Participants in the prospective study were aged roughly 18 to 100 years, lived in approximately 26 United States geographic areas, and enrolled through a virtual design. To assign participants to cohorts, the prospective study relied on clinical history that participants themselves reported in a screening survey and a study questionnaire. ImmuneRACE Cohort 3 recovered participants were defined by two consecutive negative NP/OP PCR tests, healthcare professional clearance, or symptom resolution. Each participant in the prospective study had whole blood, serum and a nasopharyngeal or oropharyngeal swab collected by mobile phlebotomists. Additional blood draws and questionnaires over an approximately 2-month period could optionally be provided by prospective study participants. Prospective study blood samples were shipped either frozen or at room temperature before DNA extraction.

With respect to this clone: The clone's antigen remains unknown. No base qualities exist here, and no much larger clone lies one base off it.

Sequenced sample: PBMCs or T cells enriched from blood (not recorded which). The sequence derives from a man in his fifties who had recovered from COVID-19. This sequence uses TRBV19 and TRBJ2-3; the D segment could be TRBD1, given 5 matching bases. CDR3 sequence: CASNRGALGSSTDTQYF. The DNA is TGTGCCAGTAATCGTGGGGCTCTAGGCTCTAGCACAGATACGCAGTATTTT.